This T cell receptor beta chain was observed in a study of T cell responses to AZD1222 COVID-19 vaccine. V was clipped by 6 bases and J by 2 bases, with 8 bases between them. CDR3 length equals 13 residues. Germline values: CDR1 MDHEN, CDR2 SYDVKM. Libraries were prepared by immunoSEQ multiplex PCR; TCRdb keeps only in-frame clonotypes and omits some of them. The sample shows some 110,000 clones, approximately 90% of them seen only once. The sequence was obtained from an adult in good health. This chain links TRBV28 with TRBJ2-1; a weak D match, TRBD1 (5 bases). The sequences come from peripheral blood, collected on day 0 of AZD1222 vaccination. This chain's CDR3 is CASRRQTYNEQFF. Here the CDR3 DNA reads TGTGCCAGCAGACGACAGACCTACAATGAGCAGTTCTTC.